This T cell receptor (beta chain) was sequenced in a study of shared clonotypes between healthy human individuals. Concerning this clone itself: Other nucleotide sequences in the sample specify the same CDR3.

Only in-frame clones appear in the TCRdb table, and some are missing; sequencing was by immunoSEQ multiplex PCR. The sample has roughly 2.4 million clones, around 95% seen once. The CDR3 extends over 11 amino acids. Looked up from germline, CDR1 is SEHNR and CDR2 is FQNEAQ (reference sequence). Trimming pared 4 bases from V and 5 bases from J, leaving 5 bases between. Sequencing was carried out using naive CD4+ T cells sorted from blood. Subset of the sample: CD45RA+ positively selected. This clonotype was sampled from a man between 18 and 35 years old in good health. V and J are TRBV7-9 and TRBJ2-5; D is unclear. As DNA, the CDR3 is TGTGCCAGCAGCTCGCGGGAGACCCAGTACTTC. As protein: CASSSRETQYF.